Following are 18 T cell receptor beta chains from one sample sequenced in a study of blood T cell repertoires in COVID-19. Clones were sequenced by immunoSEQ multiplex PCR, and TCRdb holds only the in-frame ones, with some missing. The sample shows approximately 20,000 clones, about 88% of them seen only once. Sequencing was done on a sample of peripheral blood. These receptor sequences come from a man aged 70-80 years with acute or convalescent COVID-19.

The V call is TRBV5-1, the J call TRBJ2-5; 7 nucleotides align to TRBD1. Germline-derived CDR1 and CDR2 are SGHRS and YFSETQ. The CDR3 has 16 residues. With 0 bases clipped from V and 2 bases from J, the junction kept 7 bases outside the gene matches. CDR3 DNA sequence: TGCGCCAGCAGCTTGGTCGGGACAGCATCTCAAGAGACCCAGTACTTC. It specifies CASSLVGTASQETQYF.

This sequence joins TRBV5-1 and TRBJ1-1; 11 nucleotides match TRBD1. Germline CDR1 reads SGHRS; CDR2 reads YFSETQ. CDR3 length equals 15 residues. V shed 3 bases and J 4 bases; nucleotides not matched to a gene: 5. The CDR3 DNA reads TGCGCCAGCAGCTCCTGGGGACAGGGGGGCACTGAAGCTTTCTTT. Translation gives CASSSWGQGGTEAFF.

This clone has more than one count but fewer than ten. The junction and the germline gene differ at one end; a read error may be behind it. The chain has TRBV15 and TRBJ2-5; the match to TRBD2 covers 7 bases. The CDR3 has 13 residues. From germline, CDR1 is LNHNV and CDR2 YYDKDF (reference sequence). Written as DNA, the CDR3 is TGTGCCACCAGTGATGTGGCGGGAGAGGCCCAGTACTTC. Translating gives CATSDVAGEAQYF.

This clone turned up a few times. The CDR3 region is CASSPRDRNSPLHF. Written as DNA, the CDR3 is TGTGCCAGCAGCCCCCGGGACAGAAATTCACCCCTCCACTTT. V gene TRBV9 combines with J gene TRBJ1-6; TRBD1 matches at 7 bases. CDR1 and CDR2 from the germline V gene are SGDLS and YYNGEE. This CDR3 comprises 14 residues. Trimming removed 4 bases from V and 7 bases from J; junction bases left unmatched: 5.

V and J are TRBV9 and TRBJ1-5; TRBD1 matches at 8 bases. This CDR3 contains 17 residues. Unmatched junction bases numbered 15, after V lost 3 bases and J lost 7 bases. CDR1 is SGDLS, CDR2 YYNGEE, per germline. CDR3 nucleotides: TGTGCCAGCAGCGAGGGGACAGGTTCCTCAGAGGGACAGCCCCAGCATTTT. Translated, it gives CASSEGTGSSEGQPQHF.

V gene TRBV28 combines with J gene TRBJ2-3; no reliable D call. V lost 6 bases, J lost 2 bases, and 9 bases lay in between. The CDR3 covers 13 residues. Germline V gives CDR1 MDHEN, CDR2 SYDVKM. For the CDR3, the DNA is TGTGCCAGCAGCCAGGTCCTCACAGATACGCAGTATTTT. It encodes CASSQVLTDTQYF.

The J gene is TRBJ1-5, the V gene TRBV18, with 7 bases fitting TRBD1. V shed 3 bases and J 4 bases; nucleotides not matched to a gene: 3. CDR1 is KGHSH and CDR2 is LQKENI in the germline V gene. The CDR3 consists of 14 residues. The CDR3 region is CASSPPGQNQPQHF. The CDR3, as DNA: TGTGCCAGCTCACCCCCGGGACAGAATCAGCCCCAGCATTTT.

The rearrangement uses TRBV3-1 (or the pseudogene TRBV3-2) and TRBJ2-6, with 7 bases lining up with TRBD1. After removal of 7 bases from V and 0 bases from J, the junction contained 27 bases not matched to a gene. The CDR3 has 23 amino acids. Germline values: CDR1 LGHDT, CDR2 YNNKEL (reference sequence). The CDR3 coding sequence is TGTGCCAGCACCACAACGTACCATGGAGACCGGGACAGCGCGTACTCTGGGGCCAACGTCCTGACTTTC. This sequence encodes CASTTTYHGDRDSAYSGANVLTF.

V gene TRBV5-1 combines with J gene TRBJ2-7, with D unresolved. The CDR3 length is 15 residues. Trimming removed 0 bases from V and 1 base from J, with 11 bases in between. Germline CDR1 reads SGHRS; CDR2 reads YFSETQ. CDR3 nucleotide sequence: TGCGCCAGCAGCTTGGACGGAGCGCCTTCCTACGAGCAGTACTTC. Residues: CASSLDGAPSYEQYF. Using reference TRBV5-1 and TRBJ2-7 for the parts outside the CDR3, the full variable domain is KAGVTQTPRYLIKTRGQQVTLSCSPISGHRSVSWYQQTPGQGLQFLFEYFSETQRNKGNFPGRFSGRQFSNSRSEMNVSTLELGDSALYLCASSLDGAPSYEQYFGPGTRLTVT.

The gene calls are TRBV6-6 and TRBJ2-5; unclear D gene. The CDR3 is made up of 12 amino acids. Germline CDR1 MNHNY, CDR2 SVGAGI (reference sequence). Trimming took off 7 bases at V and 0 bases at J, with 6 bases between the two ends. The CDR3: CASKSYQETQYF. The CDR3 bases are TGTGCCAGCAAGAGTTACCAAGAGACCCAGTACTTC.

J is TRBJ2-5 and V is TRBV6-5, with TRBD2 identical over 7 bases. The CDR3 has 13 amino acids. The V segment lost 7 bases and the J segment 4 bases; nucleotides outside the gene matches: 6. The V gene's germline CDR1 is MNHEY and CDR2 SVGAGI. The CDR3 DNA is TGTGCCAGCACGACCCGCGGGGGAGAGACCCAGTACTTC. Amino acid sequence: CASTTRGGETQYF.

J is TRBJ2-7 and V is TRBV10-3; TRBD2 matches at 12 bases. Germline V gene sequence: CDR1 ENHRY, CDR2 SYGVKD. The CDR3 loop spans 15 amino acids. The V and J ends lost 6 bases and 0 bases, in that order; junction bases with no gene match: 3. The CDR3 DNA reads TGTGCCATCAGCGCACTAGCGGGGGGCTCCTACGAGCAGTACTTC. Translated: CAISALAGGSYEQYF.

The genes are TRBV5-1 and TRBJ1-1; 7 positions agree with TRBD1. The germline V gene encodes CDR1 SGHRS and CDR2 YFSETQ. The CDR3 loop spans 15 amino acids. The J segment lost 3 bases and the V segment lost 1 base, leaving 6 bases of the junction unmatched. The CDR3 here is CASSLRGDSYTEAFF. CDR3 DNA sequence: TGCGCCAGCAGCTTGCGTGGGGACAGTTACACTGAAGCTTTCTTT. Complete variable domain (other parts from reference TRBV5-1 and TRBJ1-1): KAGVTQTPRYLIKTRGQQVTLSCSPISGHRSVSWYQQTPGQGLQFLFEYFSETQRNKGNFPGRFSGRQFSNSRSEMNVSTLELGDSALYLCASSLRGDSYTEAFFGQGTRLTVV.

The chain carries TRBV19 and TRBJ2-1; TRBD2 agrees at 13 bases. This CDR3 has 13 residues. Germline CDR1 is LNHDA and CDR2 is SQIVND (reference sequence). J was trimmed by 9 bases and V by 10 bases; bases with no gene match: 6. As DNA, the CDR3 is TGTGCCACTGGACTAGCGGGAGAAGCTGAGCAGTTCTTC. The encoded protein is CATGLAGEAEQFF.

This clone was detected a few times. This chain's CDR3 is CASSLNSPRGKLFF. CDR3 DNA sequence: TGTGCCAGCAGTTTGAACAGCCCTCGGGGAAAACTGTTTTTT. V usage is TRBV27 and J usage is TRBJ1-4; D unclear. This CDR3 comprises 14 residues. Germline CDR1 is MNHEY and CDR2 is SMNVEV (reference sequence). Between the trimmed V and J ends, which lost 3 bases and 10 bases, there was a span of 15 bases. Filled out from reference TRBV27 and TRBJ1-4, the complete variable domain reads EAQVTQNPRYLITVTGKKLTVTCSQNMNHEYMSWYRQDPGLGLRQIYYSMNVEVTDKGDVPEGYKVSRKEKRNFPLILESPSPNQTSLYFCASSLNSPRGKLFFGSGTQLSVL.

The chain combines TRBV6-5 with TRBJ1-1; the D gene is possibly TRBD1 (6 bases). CDR1 is MNHEY and CDR2 is SVGAGI in the germline V gene. V shed 10 bases and J shed 1 base, with 16 bases lying between them. The CDR3 consists of 14 residues. The CDR3: CATGGENRNTEAFF. CDR3 nucleotide sequence: TGTGCCACTGGGGGCGAGAACCGGAACACTGAAGCTTTCTTT.

The chain is built from TRBV13 and TRBJ1-4; TRBD1 matches 9 bases. Germline V gives CDR1 PRHDT, CDR2 FYEKMQ (reference sequence). The CDR3 length is 16 residues. After removal of 5 bases from V and 7 bases from J, the junction contained 11 bases not matched to a gene. CDR3 bases: TGTGCCAGCAGCGAAACGACTGGACAGGGGCGTGAAAAACTGTTTTTT. Encoded protein: CASSETTGQGREKLFF.

This clone was seen more than once but under ten times. The CDR3 spells CASSEEGSGAGQPQHF. The CDR3 region has the DNA TGTGCCAGCAGTGAAGAGGGTTCGGGAGCGGGCCAGCCCCAGCATTTT. The chain has TRBV2 and TRBJ1-5; D not certain. This CDR3 has 16 amino acids. V dropped 1 base and J dropped 7 bases, with 17 bases sitting between them. Germline-derived CDR1 and CDR2 are SNHLY and FYNNEI.